This TCR beta chain originates from a study of cytomegalovirus exposure and HLA in healthy donors. This CDR3 has 16 residues. This PCR relied on a set of 60 Vbeta primers and 13 Jbeta primers. Using immunoSEQ multiplex PCR, the repertoire was profiled, and TCRdb retains in-frame clones only, with some absent. The table records approximately 140,000 clones, around 79% of them present only once. The TCR sequence derives from a human donor in good health. The sequenced sample consisted of PBMCs. The chain links TRBV21-1 to TRBJ1-5; the table assigns TRBD1, which was not confirmed against the DNA. TRBV21-1 is classified as a pseudogene. The CDR3 nucleotides read TGTGCCAGCAGCAAAGGAGTGCGACACAAGAATCAGCCCCAGCATTTT. This codes for CASSKGVRHKNQPQHF.